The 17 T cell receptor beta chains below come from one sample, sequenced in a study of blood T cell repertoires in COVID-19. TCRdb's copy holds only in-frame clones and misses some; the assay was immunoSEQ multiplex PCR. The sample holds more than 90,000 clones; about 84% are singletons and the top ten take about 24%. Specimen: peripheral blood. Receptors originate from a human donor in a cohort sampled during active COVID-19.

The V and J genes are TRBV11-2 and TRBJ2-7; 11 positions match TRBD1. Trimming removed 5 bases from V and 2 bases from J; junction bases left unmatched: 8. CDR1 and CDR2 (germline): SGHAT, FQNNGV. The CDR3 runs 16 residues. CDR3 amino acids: CASSHRGGQGAYEQYF. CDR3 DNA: TGTGCCAGCAGCCACCGGGGGGGACAGGGGGCCTACGAGCAGTACTTC.

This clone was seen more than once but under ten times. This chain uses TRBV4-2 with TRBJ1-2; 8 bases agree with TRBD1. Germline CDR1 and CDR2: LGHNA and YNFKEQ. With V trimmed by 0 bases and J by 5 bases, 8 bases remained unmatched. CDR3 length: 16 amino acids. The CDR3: CASSQERNRGAYGYTF. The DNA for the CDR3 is TGTGCCAGCAGCCAAGAGAGGAACAGGGGGGCGTATGGCTACACCTTC.

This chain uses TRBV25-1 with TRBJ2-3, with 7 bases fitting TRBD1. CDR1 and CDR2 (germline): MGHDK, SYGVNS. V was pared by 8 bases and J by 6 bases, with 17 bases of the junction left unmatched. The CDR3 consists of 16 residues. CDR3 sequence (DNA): TGTGCCAGCGAGAGTGTGGATACAGGGGTTTGGGATACGCAGTATTTT. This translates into CASESVDTGVWDTQYF.

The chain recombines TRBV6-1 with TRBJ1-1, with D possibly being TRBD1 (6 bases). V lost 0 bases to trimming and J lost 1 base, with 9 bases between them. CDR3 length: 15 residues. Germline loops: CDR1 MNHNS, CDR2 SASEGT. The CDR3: CASSEASRGNTEAFF. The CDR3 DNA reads TGTGCCAGCAGTGAAGCGAGCAGGGGGAACACTGAAGCTTTCTTT.

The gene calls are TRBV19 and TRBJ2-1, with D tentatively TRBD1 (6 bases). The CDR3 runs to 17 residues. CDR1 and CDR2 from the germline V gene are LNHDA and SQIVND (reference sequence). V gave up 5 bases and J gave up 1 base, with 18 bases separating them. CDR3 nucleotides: TGTGCCAGTAGTCCTCACAGGGCTTGGAATTCCTACAATGAGCAGTTCTTC. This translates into CASSPHRAWNSYNEQFF.

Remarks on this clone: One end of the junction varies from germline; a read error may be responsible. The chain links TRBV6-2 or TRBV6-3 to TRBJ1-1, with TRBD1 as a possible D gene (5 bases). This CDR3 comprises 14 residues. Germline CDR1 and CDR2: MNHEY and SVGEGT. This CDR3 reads CASRYRARDTEAFF. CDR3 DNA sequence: TGTGCCAGCCGTTACCGGGCCAGGGACACTGAAGCTTTCTTT.

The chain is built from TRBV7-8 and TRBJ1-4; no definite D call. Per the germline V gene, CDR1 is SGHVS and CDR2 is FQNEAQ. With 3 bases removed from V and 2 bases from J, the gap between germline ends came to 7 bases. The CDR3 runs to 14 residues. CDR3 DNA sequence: TGTGCCAGCAGCTTGGGCTGGACTAATGAAAAACTGTTTTTT. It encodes CASSLGWTNEKLFF.

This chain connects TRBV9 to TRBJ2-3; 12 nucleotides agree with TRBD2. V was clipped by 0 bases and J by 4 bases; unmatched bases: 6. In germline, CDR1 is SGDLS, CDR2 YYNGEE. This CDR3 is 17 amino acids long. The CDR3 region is CASSVVASGGAPDTQYF. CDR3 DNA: TGTGCCAGCAGCGTAGTGGCTAGCGGGGGGGCCCCAGATACGCAGTATTTT.

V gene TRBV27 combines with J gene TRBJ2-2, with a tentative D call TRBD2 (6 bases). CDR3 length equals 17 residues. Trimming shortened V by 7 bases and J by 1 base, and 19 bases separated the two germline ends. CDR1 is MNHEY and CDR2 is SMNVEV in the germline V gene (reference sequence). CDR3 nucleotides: TGTGCCAGCACCTTATGGTCCGGAGGGAAGAACACCGGGGAGCTGTTTTTT. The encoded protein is CASTLWSGGKNTGELFF.

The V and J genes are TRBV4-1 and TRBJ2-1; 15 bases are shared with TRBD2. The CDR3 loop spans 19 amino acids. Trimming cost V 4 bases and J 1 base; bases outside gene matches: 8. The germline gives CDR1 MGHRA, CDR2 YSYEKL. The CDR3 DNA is TGCGCCAGCAGCCCCCGGGGACTAGCGGGAGGTCAGTCCTACAATGAGCAGTTCTTC. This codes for CASSPRGLAGGQSYNEQFF.

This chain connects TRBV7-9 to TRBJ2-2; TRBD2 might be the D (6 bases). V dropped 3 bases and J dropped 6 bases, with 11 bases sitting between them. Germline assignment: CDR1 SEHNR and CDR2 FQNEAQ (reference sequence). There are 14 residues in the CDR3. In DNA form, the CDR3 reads TGTGCCAGCAGCTTGACTAGTCAAGCCGGGGAGCTGTTTTTT. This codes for CASSLTSQAGELFF.

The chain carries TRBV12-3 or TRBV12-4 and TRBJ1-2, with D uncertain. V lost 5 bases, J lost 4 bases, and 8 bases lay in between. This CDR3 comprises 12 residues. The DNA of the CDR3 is TGTGCCAGCAGTGCGGGGATCTATGGCTACACCTTC. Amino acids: CASSAGIYGYTF.

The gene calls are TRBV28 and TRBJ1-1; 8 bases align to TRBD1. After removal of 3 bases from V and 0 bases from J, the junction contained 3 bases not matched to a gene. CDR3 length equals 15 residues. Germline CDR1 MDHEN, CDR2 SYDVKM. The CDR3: CASSFQGAVNTEAFF. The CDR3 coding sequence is TGTGCCAGCAGTTTTCAGGGGGCGGTGAACACTGAAGCTTTCTTT.

The DNA of the CDR3 is TGTGCCAGTAGTCCCCAGGGAAACAATCAGCCCCAGCATTTT. This sequence encodes CASSPQGNNQPQHF. The chain links TRBV19 to TRBJ1-5; TRBD1 might be the D (5 bases). The CDR3 runs to 14 residues. The V end lost 5 bases, the J end lost 3 bases, and 11 bases lay between the germline ends. Germline CDR1 LNHDA, CDR2 SQIVND (reference sequence).

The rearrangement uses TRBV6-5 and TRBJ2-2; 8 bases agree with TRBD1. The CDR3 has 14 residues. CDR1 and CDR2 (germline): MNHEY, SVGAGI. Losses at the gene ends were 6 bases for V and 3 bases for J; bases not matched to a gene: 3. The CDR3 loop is CASRRQGYTGELFF. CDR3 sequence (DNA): TGTGCCAGCAGGCGACAGGGGTACACCGGGGAGCTGTTTTTT.

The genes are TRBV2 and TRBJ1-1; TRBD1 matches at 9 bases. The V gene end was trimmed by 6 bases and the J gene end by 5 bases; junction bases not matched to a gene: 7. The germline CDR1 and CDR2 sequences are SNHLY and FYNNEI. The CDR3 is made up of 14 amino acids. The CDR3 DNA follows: TGTGCCAGCAGCCGACAGGGGGTTCGTACTGAAGCTTTCTTT. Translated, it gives CASSRQGVRTEAFF. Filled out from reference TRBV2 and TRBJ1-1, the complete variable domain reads EPEVTQTPSHQVTQMGQEVILRCVPISNHLYFYWYRQILGQKVEFLVSFYNNEISEKSEIFDDQFSVERPDGSNFTLKIRSTKLEDSAMYFCASSRQGVRTEAFFGQGTRLTVV.

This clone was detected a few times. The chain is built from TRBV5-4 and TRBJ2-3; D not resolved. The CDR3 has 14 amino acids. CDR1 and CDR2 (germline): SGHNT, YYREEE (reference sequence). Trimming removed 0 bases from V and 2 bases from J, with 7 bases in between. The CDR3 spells CASSLGLYTDTQYF. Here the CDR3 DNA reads TGTGCCAGCAGCTTGGGACTCTACACAGATACGCAGTATTTT. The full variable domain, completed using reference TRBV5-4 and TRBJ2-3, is ETGVTQSPTHLIKTRGQQVTLRCSSQSGHNTVSWYQQALGQGPQFIFQYYREEENGRGNFPPRFSGLQFPNYSSELNVNALELDDSALYLCASSLGLYTDTQYFGPGTRLTVL.